This TCR beta chain was documented in a study of T cell responses to AZD1222 COVID-19 vaccine. Germline loops: CDR1 MGHRA, CDR2 YSYEKL. CDR3 length equals 19 residues. V dropped 0 bases and J dropped 4 bases, with 22 bases sitting between them. Sequencing used immunoSEQ multiplex PCR; TCRdb keeps in-frame clones, though not all of them. The table shows 150,000 to 200,000 clones, with about 92% occurring only once. The sequencing used peripheral blood, collected 28 days after the second AZD1222 dose. This chain links TRBV4-1 with TRBJ1-3; maybe TRBD1 (5 bases). The source of this sequence is an adult who received the AZD1222 COVID-19 vaccine. CDR3 DNA: TGCGCCAGCAGCCAAGAGGGCGACTCCGGGGGAACGGGCGGAAACACCATATATTTT. It translates to CASSQEGDSGGTGGNTIYF.